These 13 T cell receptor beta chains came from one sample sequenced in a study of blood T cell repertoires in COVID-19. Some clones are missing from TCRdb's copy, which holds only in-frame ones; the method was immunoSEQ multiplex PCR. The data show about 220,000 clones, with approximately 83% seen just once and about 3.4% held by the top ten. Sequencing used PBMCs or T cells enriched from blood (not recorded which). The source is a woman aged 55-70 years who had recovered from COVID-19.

CDR3 in amino acids: CASSLRQGIGSDQPQHF. The DNA for the CDR3 is TGTGCCAGCAGTCTAAGACAGGGGATAGGGAGTGATCAGCCCCAGCATTTT. This chain joins TRBV27 and TRBJ1-5, with 8 bases matching TRBD1. Unmatched junction bases numbered 14, after V lost 5 bases and J lost 5 bases. The germline V gene has CDR1 MNHEY and CDR2 SMNVEV (reference sequence). The CDR3 sequence is 17 residues long.

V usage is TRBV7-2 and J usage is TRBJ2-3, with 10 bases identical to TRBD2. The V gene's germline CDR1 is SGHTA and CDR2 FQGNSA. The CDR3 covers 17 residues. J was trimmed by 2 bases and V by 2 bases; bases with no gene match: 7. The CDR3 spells CASSLRAGGRNTDTQYF. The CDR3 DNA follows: TGTGCCAGCAGCTTACGAGCGGGGGGGCGAAACACAGATACGCAGTATTTT.

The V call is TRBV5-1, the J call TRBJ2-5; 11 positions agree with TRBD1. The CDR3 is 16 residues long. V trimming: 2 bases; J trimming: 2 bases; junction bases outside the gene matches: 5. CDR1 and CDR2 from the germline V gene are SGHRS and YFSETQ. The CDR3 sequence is CASSLLRDRGQETQYF. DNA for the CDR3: TGCGCCAGCAGCTTACTCCGGGACAGGGGGCAAGAGACCCAGTACTTC.

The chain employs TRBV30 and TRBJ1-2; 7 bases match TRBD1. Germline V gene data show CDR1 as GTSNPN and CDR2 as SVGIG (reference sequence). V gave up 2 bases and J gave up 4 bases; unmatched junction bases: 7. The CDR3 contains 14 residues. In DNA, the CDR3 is TGTGCCTGGAGTCCAAACAGGGGTAGCTATGGCTACACCTTC. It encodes CAWSPNRGSYGYTF.

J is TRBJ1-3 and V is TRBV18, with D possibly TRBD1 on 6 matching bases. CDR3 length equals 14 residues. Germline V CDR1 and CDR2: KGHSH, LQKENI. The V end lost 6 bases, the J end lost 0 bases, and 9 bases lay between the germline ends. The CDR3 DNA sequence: TGTGCCAGCTCGCTAGGGGGCTCTGGAAACACCATATATTTT. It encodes CASSLGGSGNTIYF.

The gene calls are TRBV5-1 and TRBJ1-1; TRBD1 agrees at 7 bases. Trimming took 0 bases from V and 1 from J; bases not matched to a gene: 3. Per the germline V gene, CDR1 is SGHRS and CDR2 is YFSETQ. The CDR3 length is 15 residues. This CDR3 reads CASSLVGTENTEAFF. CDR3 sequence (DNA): TGCGCCAGCAGCTTGGTGGGGACAGAGAACACTGAAGCTTTCTTT. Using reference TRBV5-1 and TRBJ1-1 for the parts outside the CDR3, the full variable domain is KAGVTQTPRYLIKTRGQQVTLSCSPISGHRSVSWYQQTPGQGLQFLFEYFSETQRNKGNFPGRFSGRQFSNSRSEMNVSTLELGDSALYLCASSLVGTENTEAFFGQGTRLTVV.

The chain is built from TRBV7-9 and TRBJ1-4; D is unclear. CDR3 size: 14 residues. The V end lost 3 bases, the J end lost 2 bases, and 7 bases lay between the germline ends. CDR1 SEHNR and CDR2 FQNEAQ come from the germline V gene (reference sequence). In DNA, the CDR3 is TGTGCCAGCAGCTTCTGGCAGACTAATGAAAAACTGTTTTTT. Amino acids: CASSFWQTNEKLFF.

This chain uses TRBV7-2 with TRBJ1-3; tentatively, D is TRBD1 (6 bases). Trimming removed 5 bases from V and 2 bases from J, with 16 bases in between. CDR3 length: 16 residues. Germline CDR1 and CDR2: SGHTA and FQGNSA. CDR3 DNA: TGTGCCAGCAGCCAGGGGTTCAGGGCCGCTGGAAACACCATATATTTT. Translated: CASSQGFRAAGNTIYF.

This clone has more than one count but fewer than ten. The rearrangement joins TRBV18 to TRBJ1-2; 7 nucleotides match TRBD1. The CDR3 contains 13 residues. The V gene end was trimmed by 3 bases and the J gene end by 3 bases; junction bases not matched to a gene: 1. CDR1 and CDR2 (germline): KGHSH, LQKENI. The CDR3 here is CASSPGQDYGYTF. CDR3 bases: TGTGCCAGCTCACCTGGACAGGACTATGGCTACACCTTC.

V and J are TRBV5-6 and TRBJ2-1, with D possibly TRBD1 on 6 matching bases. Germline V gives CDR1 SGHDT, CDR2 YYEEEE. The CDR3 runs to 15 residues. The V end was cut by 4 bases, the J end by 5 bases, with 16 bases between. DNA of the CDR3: TGTGCCAGCAGCCGCGGCACAGGGTTCGACAATGAGCAGTTCTTC. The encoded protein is CASSRGTGFDNEQFF.

The DNA of the CDR3 is TGCGCCAGCAGCTTGGAAAAACCGGGGGAAAAACTGTTTTTT. It is translated as CASSLEKPGEKLFF. The gene calls are TRBV5-1 and TRBJ1-4; D is unresolved. The V end was cut by 0 bases, the J end by 8 bases, with 11 bases between. Germline loops: CDR1 SGHRS, CDR2 YFSETQ. This CDR3 has 14 amino acids.

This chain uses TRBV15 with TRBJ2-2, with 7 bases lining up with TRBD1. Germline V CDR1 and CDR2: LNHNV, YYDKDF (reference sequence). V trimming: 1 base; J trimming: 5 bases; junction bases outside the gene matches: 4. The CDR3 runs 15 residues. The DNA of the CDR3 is TGTGCCACCAGCAGAGTACAGGGGAGAACCGGGGAGCTGTTTTTT. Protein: CATSRVQGRTGELFF. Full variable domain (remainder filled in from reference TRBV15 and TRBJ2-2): DAMVIQNPRYQVTQFGKPVTLSCSQTLNHNVMYWYQQKSSQAPKLLFHYYDKDFNNEADTPDNFQSRRPNTSFCFLDIRSPGLGDTAMYLCATSRVQGRTGELFFGEGSRLTVL.

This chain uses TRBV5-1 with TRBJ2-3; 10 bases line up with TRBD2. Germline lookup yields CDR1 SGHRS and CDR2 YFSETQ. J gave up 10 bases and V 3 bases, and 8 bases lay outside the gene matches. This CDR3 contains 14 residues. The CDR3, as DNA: TGCGCCAGCAGCTCCCTAGCGGGGGACGGTGCGCAGTATTTT. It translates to CASSSLAGDGAQYF.